One sample yielded the 18 T cell receptor beta chains listed below, sequenced in a study of cytomegalovirus exposure and HLA in healthy donors. The study ran its PCR with 60 Vbeta and 13 Jbeta primers. This table comes from immunoSEQ multiplex PCR, and its TCRdb copy is limited to in-frame clones, with some not included. The sample carries some 130,000 clones, less than 80% recorded once. The specimen was PBMCs. These receptors were taken from a female donor in good health and CMV-seropositive.

The chain recombines TRBV23-1 with TRBJ2-1; D ambiguous. TRBV23-1 is annotated as an ORF whose role is uncertain. Trimming stripped 4 bases from V and 16 bases from J, with 11 bases between. This CDR3 spans 10 amino acids. CDR3 in DNA: TGCGCCAGCAGTCTCGAGAGGCGATTCTTC. Encoded protein: CASSLERRFF.

V and J are TRBV10-2 and TRBJ2-5, with 7 bases matching TRBD1. The V segment lost 1 base and the J segment 0 bases; nucleotides outside the gene matches: 2. This CDR3 comprises 15 residues. Germline V CDR1 and CDR2: WSHSY, SAAADI. CDR3 sequence: CASSEYRGYQETQYF. The CDR3 region has the DNA TGCGCCAGCAGTGAGTACAGGGGATACCAAGAGACCCAGTACTTC.

The rearrangement uses TRBV7-9 and TRBJ2-5; possible D gene TRBD1, 7 bases. This CDR3 is built from 14 residues. V was cut by 2 bases and J by 7 bases, with 14 bases left in between. CDR1 is SEHNR, CDR2 FQNEAQ, per germline (reference sequence). CDR3 nucleotide sequence: TGTGCCAGCAGCTTAAGGGCAGGGGGAGGGACCCAGTACTTC. Translated, it gives CASSLRAGGGTQYF.

There are a few counts of this clone. This rearrangement joins TRBV5-6 to TRBJ1-1; 7 bases match TRBD1. The length of the CDR3 is 15 residues. Per the germline V gene, CDR1 is SGHDT and CDR2 is YYEEEE. With V trimmed by 4 bases and J by 6 bases, 12 bases remained unmatched. The CDR3 DNA reads TGTGCCAGCAGCGCGAGCGATGACAGGGATCCTGAAGCTTTCTTT. Residues: CASSASDDRDPEAFF.

The chain employs TRBV29-1 and TRBJ1-4, with 8 bases lining up with TRBD1. There are 16 residues in the CDR3. Germline V gene lookup returns CDR1 SQVTM and CDR2 ANQGSEA. V shed 5 bases, J shed 7 bases, and the junction held 15 bases outside the gene matches. The CDR3 DNA reads as TGCAGCGTTCCCTCGGACAGGGTGCTTCGAAGTGAAAAACTGTTTTTT. Residues: CSVPSDRVLRSEKLFF.

The chain is built from TRBV19 and TRBJ2-6; TRBD1 matches at 8 bases. Germline trimming cut 6 bases from V and 3 bases from J; bases unmatched to any gene: 10. The length of the CDR3 is 17 residues. CDR1 and CDR2 (germline): LNHDA, SQIVND (reference sequence). The CDR3 nucleotides are TGTGCCAGTAGCCCCGGGACAGGCTATAGTGGGGCCAACGTCCTGACTTTC. Translation gives CASSPGTGYSGANVLTF.

The table lists this clone with a count of one. V is TRBV7-2 and J is TRBJ1-6; TRBD1 agrees at 8 bases. The germline gives CDR1 SGHTA, CDR2 FQGNSA. The J segment lost 8 bases and the V segment lost 5 bases, leaving 8 bases of the junction unmatched. CDR3 length equals 15 residues. CDR3 nucleotides: TGTGCCAGCAGCCTTCGGACAGGGACGGATTCACCCCTCCACTTT. Its protein is CASSLRTGTDSPLHF. Full variable domain (missing parts from reference TRBV7-2 and TRBJ1-6): GAGVSQSPSNKVTEKGKDVELRCDPISGHTALYWYRQSLGQGLEFLIYFQGNSAPDKSGLPSDRFSAERTGGSVSTLTIQRTQQEDSAVYLCASSLRTGTDSPLHFGNGTRLTVT.

V and J are TRBV19 and TRBJ1-5, with 7 bases fitting TRBD1. Germline values: CDR1 LNHDA, CDR2 SQIVND (reference sequence). Losses at the gene ends were 5 bases for V and 6 bases for J; bases not matched to a gene: 7. The CDR3 extends over 14 amino acids. The chain's CDR3 is CASSDTGDGQPQHF. The CDR3 DNA follows: TGTGCCAGTAGTGATACAGGGGACGGTCAGCCCCAGCATTTT.

The V call is TRBV2, the J call TRBJ2-5; 10 bases align to TRBD2. V was clipped by 6 bases and J by 5 bases; unmatched bases: 12. CDR3 size: 16 residues. Germline V gene sequence: CDR1 SNHLY, CDR2 FYNNEI. The CDR3 is CASRVSGLAGVETQYF. In nucleotides, the CDR3 is TGTGCCAGCAGGGTCTCGGGGCTAGCGGGGGTGGAGACCCAGTACTTC.

The gene calls are TRBV30 and TRBJ2-3, with 7 positions matching TRBD2. Germline V CDR1 and CDR2: GTSNPN, SVGIG (reference sequence). After removal of 4 bases from V and 5 bases from J, the junction contained 9 bases not matched to a gene. This CDR3 region has 14 residues. The CDR3 nucleotides read TGTGCCTGGAATGTGGGAGGGCCTGGAGATACGCAGTATTTT. It yields the protein CAWNVGGPGDTQYF.

This rearrangement joins TRBV6-1 to TRBJ1-1; D is unresolved. The CDR3 spans 17 residues. The V end was cut by 2 bases, the J end by 2 bases, with 18 bases between. Germline V CDR1 and CDR2: MNHNS, SASEGT. The CDR3 here is CASSEIGRPGVNTEAFF. CDR3 sequence (DNA): TGTGCCAGCAGTGAAATCGGCCGGCCAGGCGTAAACACTGAAGCTTTCTTT.

The chain uses TRBV30 and TRBJ2-7, with 8 bases fitting TRBD1. In germline, CDR1 is GTSNPN, CDR2 SVGIG (reference sequence). V lost 3 bases to trimming and J lost 2 bases; unmatched junction nucleotides: 6. The CDR3 is 14 amino acids. As DNA, the CDR3 is TGTGCCTGGAGCAGGGGGCAGGTAACCTACGAGCAGTACTTC. Translating gives CAWSRGQVTYEQYF. Full variable domain (remainder filled in from reference TRBV30 and TRBJ2-7): SQTIHQWPATLVQPVGSPLSLECTVEGTSNPNLYWYRQAAGRGLQLLFYSVGIGQISSEVPQNLSASRPQDRQFILSSKKLLLSDSGFYLCAWSRGQVTYEQYFGPGTRLTVT.

This clone appeared a few times. V gene TRBV9 combines with J gene TRBJ1-3; D ambiguous. The germline CDR1 and CDR2 sequences are SGDLS and YYNGEE. The CDR3 loop spans 14 amino acids. V was trimmed by 0 bases and J by 3 bases, leaving 7 bases between them. CDR3 coding DNA: TGTGCCAGCAGCGTAGTGTCAGATGGAAACACCATATATTTT. Protein: CASSVVSDGNTIYF.

The chain joins TRBV27 to TRBJ2-5, with 8 bases aligning to TRBD1. The tail of the sequence fits TRBJ2-7 better, so the J call may be wrong. This CDR3 has 15 amino acids. Germline CDR1 is MNHEY and CDR2 is SMNVEV (reference sequence). Written as DNA, the CDR3 is TGTGCCAGCAGTTTAAGGACAGGGCGTCCATACGAGCAGTACTTC. It encodes CASSLRTGRPYEQYF.

V and J are TRBV5-1 and TRBJ2-1, with TRBD2 as a possible D gene (6 bases). There are 14 residues in the CDR3. The germline V gene encodes CDR1 SGHRS and CDR2 YFSETQ. V gave up 1 base and J gave up 10 bases, with 15 bases separating them. In nucleotides, the CDR3 is TGCGCCAGCAGCTTGTCCCCTCCGACTAGAGAGCAGTTCTTC. Protein: CASSLSPPTREQFF.

This chain connects TRBV6-1 to TRBJ2-7; 8 bases fit TRBD2. The CDR3 is made up of 14 amino acids. With 8 bases clipped from V and 3 bases from J, the junction kept 9 bases outside the gene matches. From germline, CDR1 is MNHNS and CDR2 SASEGT. This chain's CDR3 is CASARRGVSYEQYF. The CDR3, as DNA: TGTGCCAGCGCTAGGCGGGGGGTCAGCTACGAGCAGTACTTC.

The chain has TRBV2 and TRBJ2-7; the D gene is possibly TRBD2 (6 bases). This CDR3 contains 15 residues. Trimming took 3 bases from V and 3 from J, leaving 15 bases between them. The germline V gene has CDR1 SNHLY and CDR2 FYNNEI. The chain's CDR3 is CASSDHTWGDYEQYF. The CDR3 coding sequence is TGTGCCAGCAGTGACCACACGTGGGGGGACTACGAGCAGTACTTC.

This rearrangement joins TRBV7-9 to TRBJ1-2; no firm D call. The CDR3 spans 14 residues. Deletions cut 3 bases from V and 5 bases from J, with 13 bases between. The germline CDR1 and CDR2 sequences are SEHNR and FQNEAQ (reference sequence). The CDR3, as DNA: TGTGCCAGCAGCTTGGGCGGACTCGGGTATGGCTACACCTTC. Translation: CASSLGGLGYGYTF.